This note documents a single T cell receptor beta chain sequence. Its target is not known. The entry originates in a study of cytomegalovirus exposure and HLA in healthy donors. On the study more broadly: The 100 to 150 validation repertoires and the 666 first-cohort repertoires shared a platform, a later analysis reported. Study-wide results and limits: Cytomegalovirus status was reportedly diagnosed by the classifier with high sensitivity and specificity. Associated with cytomegalovirus, according to the listing, were around 160 TCR beta chains.

Method: immunoSEQ multiplex PCR; TCRdb's copy keeps in-frame clones and lacks some. The sample has about 160,000 clones; roughly nine tenths are singletons. Germline loops: CDR1 SGHTA, CDR2 FQGNSA. The ends were cut back, 4 bases at V and 3 bases at J, with 12 bases in the middle. The CDR3 runs 14 residues. Material: PBMCs. The TCR sequence derives from a young woman in good health and CMV-seronegative. V and J are TRBV7-2 and TRBJ1-1, with D possibly being TRBD1 (6 bases). The CDR3 is CASSYQGHHTEAFF. CDR3 nucleotides: TGTGCCAGCAGCTATCAGGGACACCACACTGAAGCTTTCTTT.